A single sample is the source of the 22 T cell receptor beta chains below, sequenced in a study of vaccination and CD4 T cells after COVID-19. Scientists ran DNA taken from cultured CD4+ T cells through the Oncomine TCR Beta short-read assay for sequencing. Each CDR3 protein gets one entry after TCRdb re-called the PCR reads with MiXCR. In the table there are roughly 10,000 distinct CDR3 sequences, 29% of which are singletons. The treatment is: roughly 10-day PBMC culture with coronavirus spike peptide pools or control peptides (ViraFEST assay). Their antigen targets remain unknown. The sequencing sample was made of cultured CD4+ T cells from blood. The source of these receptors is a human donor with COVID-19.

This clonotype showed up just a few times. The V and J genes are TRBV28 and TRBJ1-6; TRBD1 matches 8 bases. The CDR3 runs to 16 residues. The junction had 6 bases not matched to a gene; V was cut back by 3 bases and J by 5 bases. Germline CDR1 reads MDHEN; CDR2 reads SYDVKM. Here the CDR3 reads CASSFGTGFNNSPLHF. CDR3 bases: TGTGCCAGCAGTTTCGGGACAGGCTTCAATAATTCACCCCTCCACTTT.

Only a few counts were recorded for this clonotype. The CDR3 sequence is CASSLAQGSGYTF. The CDR3 DNA reads TGTGCCAGCAGCTTAGCGCAGGGAAGTGGCTACACCTTC. This rearrangement joins TRBV7-2 to TRBJ1-2; TRBD1 might be the D (5 bases). Deletions cut 0 bases from V and 7 bases from J, with 9 bases between. Germline V gives CDR1 SGHTA, CDR2 FQGNSA. The CDR3 spans 13 residues.

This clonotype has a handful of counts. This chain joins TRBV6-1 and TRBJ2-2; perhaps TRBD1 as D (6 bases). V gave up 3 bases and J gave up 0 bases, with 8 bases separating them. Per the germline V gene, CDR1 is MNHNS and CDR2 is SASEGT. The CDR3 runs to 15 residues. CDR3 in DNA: TGTGCCAGCAGTGAGGGGACACCGAACACCGGGGAGCTGTTTTTT. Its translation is CASSEGTPNTGELFF.

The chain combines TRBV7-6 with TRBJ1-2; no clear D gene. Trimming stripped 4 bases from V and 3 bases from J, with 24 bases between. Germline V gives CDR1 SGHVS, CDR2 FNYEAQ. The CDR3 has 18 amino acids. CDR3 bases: TGTGCCAGCAGCTCGGGCCAGATTGCCCGGTCATGGGACTATGGCTACACCTTC. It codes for CASSSGQIARSWDYGYTF.

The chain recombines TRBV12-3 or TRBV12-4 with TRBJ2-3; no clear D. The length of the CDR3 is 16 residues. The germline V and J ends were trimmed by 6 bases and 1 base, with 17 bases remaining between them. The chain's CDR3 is CASSQTTGTGTDTQYF. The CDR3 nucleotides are TGTGCCAGCAGCCAAACGACTGGCACTGGCACAGATACGCAGTATTTT.

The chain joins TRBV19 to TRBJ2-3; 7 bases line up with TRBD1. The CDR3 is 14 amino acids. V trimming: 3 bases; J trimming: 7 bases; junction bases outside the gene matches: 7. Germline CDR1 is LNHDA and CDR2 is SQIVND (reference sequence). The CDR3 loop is CASSIRDSLNTQYF. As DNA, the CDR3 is TGTGCCAGTAGTATCCGGGACAGCCTAAATACGCAGTATTTT. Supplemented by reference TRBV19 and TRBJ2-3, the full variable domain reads DGGITQSPKYLFRKEGQNVTLSCEQNLNHDAMYWYRQDPGQGLRLIYYSQIVNDFQKGDIAEGYSVSREKKESFPLTVTSAQKNPTAFYLCASSIRDSLNTQYFGPGTRLTVL.

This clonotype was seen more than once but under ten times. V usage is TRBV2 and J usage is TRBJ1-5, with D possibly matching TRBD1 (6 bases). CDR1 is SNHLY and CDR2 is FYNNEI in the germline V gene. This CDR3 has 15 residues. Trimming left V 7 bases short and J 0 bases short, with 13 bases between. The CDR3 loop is CASIVDRYSNQPQHF. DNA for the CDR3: TGTGCCAGCATTGTGGACAGATATAGCAATCAGCCCCAGCATTTT.

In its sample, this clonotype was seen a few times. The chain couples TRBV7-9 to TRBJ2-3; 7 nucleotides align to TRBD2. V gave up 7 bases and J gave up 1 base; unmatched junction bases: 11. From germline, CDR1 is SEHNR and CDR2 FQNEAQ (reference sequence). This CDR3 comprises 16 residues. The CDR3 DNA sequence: TGTGCCAGCAACTTCGTAAGGCTAGCGGGCACAGATACGCAGTATTTT. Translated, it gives CASNFVRLAGTDTQYF.

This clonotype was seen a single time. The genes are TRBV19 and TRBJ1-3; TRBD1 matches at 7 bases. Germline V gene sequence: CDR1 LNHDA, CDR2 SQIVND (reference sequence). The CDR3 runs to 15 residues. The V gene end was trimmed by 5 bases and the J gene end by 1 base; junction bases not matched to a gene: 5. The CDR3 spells CASSGQGESGNTIYF. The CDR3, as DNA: TGTGCCAGTAGTGGGCAGGGGGAATCTGGAAACACCATATATTTT.

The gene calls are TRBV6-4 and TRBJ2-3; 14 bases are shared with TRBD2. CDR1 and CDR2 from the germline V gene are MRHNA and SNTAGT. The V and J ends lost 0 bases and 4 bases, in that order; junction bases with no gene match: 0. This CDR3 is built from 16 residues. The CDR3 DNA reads TGTGCCAGCAGTGACTCGACTAGCGGGGGGGCAGATACGCAGTATTTT. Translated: CASSDSTSGGADTQYF.

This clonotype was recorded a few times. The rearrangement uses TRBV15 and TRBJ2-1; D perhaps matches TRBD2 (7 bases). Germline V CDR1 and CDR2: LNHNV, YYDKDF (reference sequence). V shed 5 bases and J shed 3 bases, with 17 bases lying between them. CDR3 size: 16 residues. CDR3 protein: CATSLERGGLYNEQFF. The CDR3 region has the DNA TGTGCCACCAGCTTAGAAAGGGGGGGACTCTACAATGAGCAGTTCTTC.

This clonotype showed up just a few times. In DNA form, the CDR3 reads TGTGCCAGCAGACCCCGACAGGATAACTATGGCTACACCTTC. Translation gives CASRPRQDNYGYTF. The chain joins TRBV6-2 or TRBV6-3 to TRBJ1-2; the D gene is possibly TRBD1 (6 bases). Germline CDR1 and CDR2: MNHEY and SVGEGT. CDR3 size: 14 residues. Trimming removed 6 bases at V and 1 base at J, with 12 bases between.

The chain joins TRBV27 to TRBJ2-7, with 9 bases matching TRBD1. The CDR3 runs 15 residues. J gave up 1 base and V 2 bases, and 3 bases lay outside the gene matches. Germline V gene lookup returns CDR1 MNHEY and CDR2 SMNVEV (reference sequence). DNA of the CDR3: TGTGCCAGCAGTTTAGTGGGACAGGGATCCTACGAGCAGTACTTC. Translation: CASSLVGQGSYEQYF.

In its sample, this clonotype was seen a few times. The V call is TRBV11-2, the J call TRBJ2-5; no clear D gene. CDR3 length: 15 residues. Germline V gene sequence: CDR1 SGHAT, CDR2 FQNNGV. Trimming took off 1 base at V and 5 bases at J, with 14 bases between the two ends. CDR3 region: CASSLGQFGSETQYF. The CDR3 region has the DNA TGTGCCAGCAGCTTAGGCCAGTTTGGCTCGGAGACCCAGTACTTC.

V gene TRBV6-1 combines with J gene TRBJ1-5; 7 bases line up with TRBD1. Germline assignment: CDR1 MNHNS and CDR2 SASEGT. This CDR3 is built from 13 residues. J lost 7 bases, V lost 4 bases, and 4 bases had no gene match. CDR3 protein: CASSGQGRQPQHF. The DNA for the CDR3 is TGTGCCAGCAGTGGACAGGGTCGGCAGCCCCAGCATTTT.

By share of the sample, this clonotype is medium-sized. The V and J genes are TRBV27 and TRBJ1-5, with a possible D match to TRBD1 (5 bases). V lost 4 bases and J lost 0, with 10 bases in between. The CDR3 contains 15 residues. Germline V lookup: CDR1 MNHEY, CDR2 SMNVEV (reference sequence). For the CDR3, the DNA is TGTGCCAGCAGTTCCGGGACGGATAGCAATCAGCCCCAGCATTTT. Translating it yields CASSSGTDSNQPQHF.

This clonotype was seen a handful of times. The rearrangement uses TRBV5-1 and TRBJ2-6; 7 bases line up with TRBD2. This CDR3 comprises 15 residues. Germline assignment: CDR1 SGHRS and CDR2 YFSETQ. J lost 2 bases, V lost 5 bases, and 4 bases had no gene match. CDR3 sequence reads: CASSTRGAGANVLTF. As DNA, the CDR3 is TGCGCCAGCAGTACCCGGGGGGCTGGGGCCAACGTCCTGACTTTC.

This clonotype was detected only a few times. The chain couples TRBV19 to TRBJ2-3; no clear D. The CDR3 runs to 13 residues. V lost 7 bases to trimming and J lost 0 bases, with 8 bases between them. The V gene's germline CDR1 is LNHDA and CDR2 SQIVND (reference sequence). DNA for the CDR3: TGTGCCAGTAATCCCGACAGCACAGATACGCAGTATTTT. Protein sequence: CASNPDSTDTQYF.

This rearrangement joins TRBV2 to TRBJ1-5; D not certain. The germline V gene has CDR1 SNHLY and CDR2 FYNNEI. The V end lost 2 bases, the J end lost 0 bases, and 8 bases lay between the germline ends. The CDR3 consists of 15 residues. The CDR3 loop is CASSESVLSNQPQHF. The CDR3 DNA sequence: TGTGCCAGCAGTGAAAGCGTCCTTAGCAATCAGCCCCAGCATTTT.

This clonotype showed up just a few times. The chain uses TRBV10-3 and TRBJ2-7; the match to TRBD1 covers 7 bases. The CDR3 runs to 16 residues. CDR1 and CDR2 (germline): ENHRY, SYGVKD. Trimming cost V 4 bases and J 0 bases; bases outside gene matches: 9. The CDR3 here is CAISGTQGYGSYEQYF. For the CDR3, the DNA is TGTGCCATCAGTGGGACACAGGGGTACGGCTCCTACGAGCAGTACTTC.

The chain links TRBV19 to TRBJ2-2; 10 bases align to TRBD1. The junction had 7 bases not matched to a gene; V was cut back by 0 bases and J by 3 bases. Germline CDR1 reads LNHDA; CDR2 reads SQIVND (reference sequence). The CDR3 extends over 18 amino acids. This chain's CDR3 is CASSIDTRQGADTGELFF. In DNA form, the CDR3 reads TGTGCCAGTAGTATAGATACCCGACAGGGGGCTGACACCGGGGAGCTGTTTTTT.

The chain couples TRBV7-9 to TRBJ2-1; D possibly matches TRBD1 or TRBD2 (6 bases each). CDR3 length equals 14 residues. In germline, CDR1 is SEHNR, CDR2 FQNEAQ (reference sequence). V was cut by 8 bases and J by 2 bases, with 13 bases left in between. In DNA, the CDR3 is TGTGCCAGCTCTGGGGGGCGTACCTACAATGAGCAGTTCTTC. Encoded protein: CASSGGRTYNEQFF.